This entry features one TCR beta chain sequence. This entry belongs to a study of T cells in Graves' hyperthyroidism and ophthalmopathy. Lactation, pregnancy, other autoimmune disease or uncontrolled infection led to exclusion of patients. RNA transcripts gave rise to amplified TCR beta CDR3 regions. Carried out on the TCR CDR3, a first-round RT-PCR used the HTBI primer set. TCRdb reanalysed the multiplex PCR reads using MiXCR and keeps one entry per CDR3 protein. The sample carries about half a million distinct CDR3 sequences, under 25% recorded once. V lost 5 bases to trimming and J lost 5 bases; unmatched junction nucleotides: 9. Germline V CDR1 and CDR2: MNHEY, SMNVEV (reference sequence). This CDR3 contains 15 residues.

This sequence was found in a man aged 18 to 30 with Graves' hyperthyroidism. The V call is TRBV27, the J call TRBJ2-7, with 10 bases aligning to TRBD1. Sequencing was done on a sample of blood. In DNA, the CDR3 is TGTGCCAGCAGTCCCCCGGGACAGGGGAAGAACGAGCAGTACTTC. Its protein is CASSPPGQGKNEQYF.